A single sample gave rise to the 10 T cell receptor beta chains below, sequenced in a study of T cell repertoires in cytomegalovirus infection. Antigen specificity for these receptors is unknown. TCRdb re-analysed the reads in MiXCR, keeping a single row per CDR3 protein. The sample shows about 160,000 distinct CDR3 sequences, about a fifth of them seen only once. Sequencing used CD8+ T cells from cultured PBMCs, obtained from culture after CMV antigen stimulation. Receptors were obtained from a human donor in good health (CMV status not recorded). Some clones in this sample may be carry-over from other donors' samples.

The rearrangement joins TRBV11-2 to TRBJ1-4, with D perhaps TRBD1 (6 bases). The CDR3 loop spans 15 amino acids. Trimming took off 3 bases at V and 6 bases at J, with 14 bases between the two ends. Germline CDR1 SGHAT, CDR2 FQNNGV. This CDR3 reads CASSFLQGEDEKLFF. Written as DNA, the CDR3 is TGTGCCAGCAGCTTTCTACAGGGAGAGGATGAAAAACTGTTTTTT.

This chain connects TRBV28 to TRBJ1-2, with D unresolved. Per germline, CDR1 MDHEN and CDR2 SYDVKM. The CDR3 loop spans 16 amino acids. Trimming removed 4 bases at V and 2 bases at J, with 17 bases between. CDR3 DNA: TGTGCCAGCAGTTCCGGGAGCCAGAGCTCCAACTATGGCTACACCTTC. It codes for CASSSGSQSSNYGYTF.

V is TRBV4-1 and J is TRBJ2-7; 10 positions match TRBD2. Germline CDR1 is MGHRA and CDR2 is YSYEKL. The length of the CDR3 is 17 residues. The V segment lost 3 bases and the J segment 3 bases; nucleotides outside the gene matches: 11. The CDR3 DNA reads as TGCGCCAGCAGCCAGGGGGGGGCTAGCGGGGGACTCTACGAGCAGTACTTC. Translating it yields CASSQGGASGGLYEQYF.

This clonotype was seen more than once but under ten times. The V gene is TRBV7-2, the J gene TRBJ2-5, with 8 bases fitting TRBD2. J was trimmed by 5 bases and V by 6 bases; bases with no gene match: 11. Germline-derived CDR1 and CDR2 are SGHTA and FQGNSA. The CDR3 totals 15 residues. As DNA, the CDR3 is TGTGCCAGCAGAAATTACCGGGGGGGCCCTGAGACCCAGTACTTC. Encoded protein: CASRNYRGGPETQYF.

The table lists this clonotype with a count of one. This chain connects TRBV7-8 to TRBJ1-1; the D gene is possibly TRBD1 (5 bases). V was trimmed by 0 bases and J by 1 base, leaving 9 bases between them. The germline V gene has CDR1 SGHVS and CDR2 FQNEAQ. The CDR3 length is 15 residues. The CDR3 DNA follows: TGTGCCAGCAGCTTAGCCGGGACGGGGAACACTGAAGCTTTCTTT. The encoded protein is CASSLAGTGNTEAFF. The variable domain in full, completed from reference TRBV7-8 and TRBJ1-1, reads GAGVSQSPRYKVAKRGQDVALRCDPISGHVSLFWYQQALGQGPEFLTYFQNEAQLDKSGLPSDRFFAERPEGSVSTLKIQRTQQEDSAVYLCASSLAGTGNTEAFFGQGTRLTVV.

This clonotype was observed a handful of times. The chain links TRBV28 to TRBJ1-5; 7 positions agree with TRBD1. Trimming removed 0 bases from V and 4 bases from J; junction bases left unmatched: 3. This CDR3 has 15 amino acids. Germline assignment: CDR1 MDHEN and CDR2 SYDVKM. CDR3 amino acids: CASSLWGQPNQPQHF. The CDR3 DNA reads as TGTGCCAGCAGTTTATGGGGACAGCCAAATCAGCCCCAGCATTTT.

This chain joins TRBV7-8 and TRBJ2-1; unclear D gene. The CDR3 consists of 17 residues. Germline CDR1 and CDR2: SGHVS and FQNEAQ. V was shortened by 3 bases and J by 4 bases, with 19 bases between the two germline ends. CDR3 sequence reads: CASSLDHSGVWYNEQFF. The CDR3, as DNA: TGTGCCAGCAGCTTGGATCATTCTGGGGTGTGGTACAATGAGCAGTTCTTC.

This chain uses TRBV29-1 with TRBJ1-1; D uncertain. Looked up from germline, CDR1 is SQVTM and CDR2 is ANQGSEA. V lost 7 bases and J 3 bases, leaving 6 bases between the germline ends. CDR3 length: 10 amino acids. The CDR3 reads CSGSDTEAFF. CDR3 nucleotides: TGCAGCGGATCGGACACTGAAGCTTTCTTT.

This clonotype occurred a few times. The chain couples TRBV6-1 to TRBJ2-1; 9 bases fit TRBD1. The CDR3 is made up of 15 amino acids. The germline gives CDR1 MNHNS, CDR2 SASEGT. V lost 4 bases to trimming and J lost 0 bases; unmatched junction nucleotides: 1. The CDR3, as DNA: TGTGCCAGCAGTGGGACAGGGGACTCCTACAATGAGCAGTTCTTC. Translation: CASSGTGDSYNEQFF.

This sequence joins TRBV5-6 and TRBJ1-2; D unclear. The V and J ends lost 0 bases and 4 bases respectively, with 13 bases between them. Looked up from germline, CDR1 is SGHDT and CDR2 is YYEEEE. The CDR3 is 15 amino acids. The CDR3 protein is CASSLGSGIGYGYTF. CDR3 nucleotide sequence: TGTGCCAGCAGCTTGGGTTCGGGGATCGGCTATGGCTACACCTTC.